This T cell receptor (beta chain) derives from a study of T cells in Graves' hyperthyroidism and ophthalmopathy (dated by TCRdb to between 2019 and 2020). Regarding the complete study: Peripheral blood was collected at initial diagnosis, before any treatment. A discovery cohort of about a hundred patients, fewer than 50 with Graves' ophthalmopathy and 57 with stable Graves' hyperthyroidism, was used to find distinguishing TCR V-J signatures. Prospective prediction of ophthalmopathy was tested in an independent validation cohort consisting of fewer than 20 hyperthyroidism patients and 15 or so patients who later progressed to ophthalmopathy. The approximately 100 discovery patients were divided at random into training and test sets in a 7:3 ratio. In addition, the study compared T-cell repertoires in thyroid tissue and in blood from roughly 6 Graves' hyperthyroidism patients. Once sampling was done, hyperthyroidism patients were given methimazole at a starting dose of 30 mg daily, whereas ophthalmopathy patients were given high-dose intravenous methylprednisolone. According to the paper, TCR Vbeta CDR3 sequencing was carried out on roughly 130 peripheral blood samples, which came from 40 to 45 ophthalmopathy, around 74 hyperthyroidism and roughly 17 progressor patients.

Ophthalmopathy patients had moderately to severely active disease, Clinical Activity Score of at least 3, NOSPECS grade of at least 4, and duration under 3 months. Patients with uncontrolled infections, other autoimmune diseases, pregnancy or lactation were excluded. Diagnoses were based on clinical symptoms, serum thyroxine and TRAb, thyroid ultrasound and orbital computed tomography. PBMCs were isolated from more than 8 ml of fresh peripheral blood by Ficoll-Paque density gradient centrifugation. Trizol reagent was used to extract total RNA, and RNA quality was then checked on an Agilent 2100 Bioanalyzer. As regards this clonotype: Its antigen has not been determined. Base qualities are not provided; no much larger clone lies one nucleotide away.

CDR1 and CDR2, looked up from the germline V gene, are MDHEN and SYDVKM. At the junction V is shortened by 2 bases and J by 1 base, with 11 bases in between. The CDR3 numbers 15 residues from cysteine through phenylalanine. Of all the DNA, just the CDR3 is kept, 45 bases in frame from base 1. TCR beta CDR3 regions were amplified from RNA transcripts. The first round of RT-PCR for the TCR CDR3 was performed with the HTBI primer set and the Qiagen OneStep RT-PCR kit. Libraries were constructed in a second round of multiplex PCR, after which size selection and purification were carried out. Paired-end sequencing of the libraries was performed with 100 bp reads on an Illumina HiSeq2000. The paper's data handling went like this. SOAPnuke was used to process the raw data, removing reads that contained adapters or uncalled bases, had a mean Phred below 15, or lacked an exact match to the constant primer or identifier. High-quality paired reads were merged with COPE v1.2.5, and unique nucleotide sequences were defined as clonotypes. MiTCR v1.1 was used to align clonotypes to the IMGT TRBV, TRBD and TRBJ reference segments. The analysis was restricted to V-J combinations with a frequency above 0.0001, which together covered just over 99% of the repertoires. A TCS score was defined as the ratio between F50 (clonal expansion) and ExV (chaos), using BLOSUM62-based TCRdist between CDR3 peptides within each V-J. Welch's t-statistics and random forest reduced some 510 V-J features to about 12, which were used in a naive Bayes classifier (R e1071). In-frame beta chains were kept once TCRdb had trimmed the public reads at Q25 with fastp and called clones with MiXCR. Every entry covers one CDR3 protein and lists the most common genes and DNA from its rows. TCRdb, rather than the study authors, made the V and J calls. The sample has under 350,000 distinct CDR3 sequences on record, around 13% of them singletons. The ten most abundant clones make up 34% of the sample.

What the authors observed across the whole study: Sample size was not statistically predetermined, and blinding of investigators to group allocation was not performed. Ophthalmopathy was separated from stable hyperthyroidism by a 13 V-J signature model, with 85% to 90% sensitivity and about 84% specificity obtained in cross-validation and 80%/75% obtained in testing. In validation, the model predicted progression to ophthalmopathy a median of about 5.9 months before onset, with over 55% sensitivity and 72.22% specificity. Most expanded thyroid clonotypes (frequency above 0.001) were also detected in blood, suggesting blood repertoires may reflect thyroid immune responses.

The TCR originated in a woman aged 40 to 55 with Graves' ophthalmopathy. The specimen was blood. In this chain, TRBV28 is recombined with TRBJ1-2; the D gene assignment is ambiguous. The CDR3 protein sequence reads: CASSLLGISNYGYTF. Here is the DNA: TGTGCCAGCAGTTTACTCGGGATAAGTAACTATGGCTACACCTTC.